The 29 T cell receptor beta chains reported below all come from one sample, sequenced in a study of T cell repertoires in cytomegalovirus infection. These receptors' antigens are unknown. TCRdb independently ran MiXCR on the reads; one entry per CDR3 protein. The table lists about 920,000 distinct CDR3 sequences, roughly 30% of them singletons. Material: cultured CD8+ T cells from PBMCs, obtained from culture after CMV antigen stimulation. The receptors originated from a human donor in good health (CMV status not recorded). Some clones in this sample may be carry-over from other donors' samples.

This chain uses TRBV5-6 with TRBJ2-1; possible D gene TRBD2, 5 bases. The V gene lost 3 bases and the J gene lost 12 bases, with 13 bases spanning the gap. Per germline, CDR1 SGHDT and CDR2 YYEEEE. The CDR3 spans 12 residues. This CDR3 reads CASSWTQLGQFF. The CDR3, as DNA: TGTGCCAGCAGCTGGACTCAGTTAGGGCAGTTCTTC.

The sample holds many counts of this clonotype. CDR3 in DNA: TGTGCCATCAGGACTAGCGGGGGGGCCGACGGCTACAATGAGCAGTTCTTC. This translates into CAIRTSGGADGYNEQFF. The chain employs TRBV10-3 and TRBJ2-1; 14 nucleotides line up with TRBD2. CDR1 ENHRY and CDR2 SYGVKD come from the germline V gene. V lost 6 bases to trimming and J lost 3 bases; unmatched junction nucleotides: 7. This CDR3 is 17 amino acids long.

V and J are TRBV6-5 and TRBJ2-7, with 7 bases aligning to TRBD1. Germline V gives CDR1 MNHEY, CDR2 SVGAGI. With 4 bases clipped from V and 7 bases from J, the junction kept 7 bases outside the gene matches. The CDR3 length is 13 residues. The CDR3 DNA reads TGTGCCAGCAGTTCAGGGACAGATGGTGAGCAGTACTTC. This encodes CASSSGTDGEQYF.

This clonotype has only one observation. The V call is TRBV13, the J call TRBJ2-3, with 7 bases lining up with TRBD2. The CDR3 has 14 amino acids. CDR1 and CDR2 from the germline V gene are PRHDT and FYEKMQ (reference sequence). V was clipped by 5 bases and J by 2 bases; unmatched bases: 4. CDR3 residues: CASSRGGNTDTQYF. The CDR3 DNA reads TGTGCCAGCAGCCGCGGGGGAAACACAGATACGCAGTATTTT.

The chain employs TRBV20-1 and TRBJ1-5; maybe TRBD1 (6 bases). Trimming took off 0 bases at V and 8 bases at J, with 14 bases between the two ends. The CDR3 spans 14 residues. CDR1 and CDR2 from the germline V gene are DFQATT and SNEGSKA (reference sequence). CDR3 nucleotides: TGCAGTGCTAGAGAAGGTGAGGGGGTTAAGCCCCAGCATTTT. It specifies CSAREGEGVKPQHF.

This clonotype came up many times. The gene calls are TRBV7-2 and TRBJ1-1; D gene uncertain. The V end was cut by 4 bases, the J end by 5 bases, with 20 bases between. The CDR3 has 16 amino acids. Germline CDR1 and CDR2: SGHTA and FQGNSA. The CDR3 region has the DNA TGTGCCAGCAGCTCAATATCTACTGACCTACTGACTGAAGCTTTCTTT. This gives the protein CASSSISTDLLTEAFF.

V gene TRBV19 combines with J gene TRBJ1-6; 9 bases match TRBD1. The CDR3 is 15 amino acids. CDR1 LNHDA and CDR2 SQIVND come from the germline V gene (reference sequence). V shed 3 bases and J 9 bases; nucleotides not matched to a gene: 6. The CDR3 spells CASSMAGQGSSPLHF. CDR3 nucleotide sequence: TGTGCCAGTAGTATGGCGGGACAGGGAAGTTCACCCCTCCACTTT.

The chain is built from TRBV6-1 and TRBJ1-1; D uncertain. Trimming took 2 bases from V and 4 from J, leaving 8 bases between them. The CDR3 consists of 13 residues. Germline CDR1 MNHNS, CDR2 SASEGT. The CDR3 DNA sequence: TGTGCCAGCAGTGAAAGGCAGCTCACTGAAGCTTTCTTT. Its protein product is CASSERQLTEAFF.

V and J are TRBV27 and TRBJ1-1; D ambiguous. The germline gives CDR1 MNHEY, CDR2 SMNVEV (reference sequence). Trimming stripped 6 bases from V and 4 bases from J, with 15 bases between. This CDR3 region has 14 residues. The CDR3 spells CASSPGPSGTEAFF. CDR3 DNA: TGTGCCAGCAGCCCCGGCCCTAGCGGCACTGAAGCTTTCTTT.

The J gene is TRBJ2-3, the V gene TRBV29-1; D uncertain. CDR3 size: 10 residues. V was pared by 8 bases and J by 4 bases, with 7 bases between. The germline V gene has CDR1 SQVTM and CDR2 ANQGSEA. In nucleotides, the CDR3 is TGCAGCTCCCAGTCAGATACGCAGTATTTT. Amino acids: CSSQSDTQYF.

This clonotype is a singleton in its sample. One end of the junction fails to match germline, which may point to a read error. The V gene is TRBV4-1, the J gene TRBJ2-3; the match to TRBD2 covers 12 bases. The germline CDR1 and CDR2 sequences are MGHRA and YSYEKL. CDR3 length: 18 amino acids. The CDR3 sequence: CASSPDPTSGGYTDTQYF. CDR3 in DNA: TGTGCCAGCAGCCCGGACCCGACTAGCGGGGGATACACAGATACGCAGTATTTT.

This clonotype was recorded many times. The V call is TRBV11-2, the J call TRBJ2-2; D remains unclear. CDR1 and CDR2 (germline): SGHAT, FQNNGV. Trimming removed 3 bases from V and 8 bases from J, with 7 bases in between. The CDR3 is made up of 12 amino acids. The CDR3 here is CASSLDVGELFF. The CDR3 bases are TGTGCCAGCAGCTTGGATGTTGGGGAGCTGTTTTTT.

CDR3 nucleotide sequence: TGTGCCAGCAGCTTGGTTTTTGGGGACACTATGGACGGCGACACCGGGGAGCTGTTTTTT. As protein: CASSLVFGDTMDGDTGELFF. This rearrangement joins TRBV5-6 to TRBJ2-2, with D perhaps TRBD1 (6 bases). Germline lookup yields CDR1 SGHDT and CDR2 YYEEEE. The CDR3 extends over 20 amino acids. Trimming shortened V by 0 bases and J by 3 bases, and 24 bases separated the two germline ends.

This clonotype was seen a handful of times. The J gene is TRBJ1-2, the V gene TRBV4-3, with D hard to call. The V end was cut by 1 base, the J end by 8 bases, with 14 bases between. Germline V gene sequence: CDR1 LGHNA, CDR2 YSLEER. This CDR3 is built from 14 residues. The CDR3 DNA follows: TGCGCCAGCAGCCAAGCCCAAATGGGTCGAGGCTACACCTTC. This encodes CASSQAQMGRGYTF.

This clonotype was counted ten times or more. J is TRBJ1-3 and V is TRBV7-8; D not resolved. Trimming took 1 base from V and 0 from J, leaving 7 bases between them. The CDR3 extends over 15 amino acids. Germline loops: CDR1 SGHVS, CDR2 FQNEAQ. The CDR3 sequence is CASSLDGDSGNTIYF. The DNA for the CDR3 is TGTGCCAGCAGCTTAGACGGCGACTCTGGAAACACCATATATTTT.

The V and J genes are TRBV10-3 and TRBJ2-4, with TRBD2 as a possible D gene (5 bases). Trimming removed 0 bases from V and 2 bases from J, with 8 bases in between. The germline CDR1 and CDR2 sequences are ENHRY and SYGVKD. CDR3 length equals 15 residues. The CDR3 region is CAISESGGSKNIQYF. The CDR3 DNA reads as TGTGCCATCAGTGAGTCAGGAGGCTCCAAAAACATTCAGTACTTC.

Concerning this clonotype itself: A read error may account for a junction end that differs from germline. The chain links TRBV3-1 to TRBJ2-2; 7 nucleotides match TRBD2. Per the germline V gene, CDR1 is LGHDT and CDR2 is YNNKEL (reference sequence). The CDR3 is 16 amino acids. CDR3 in DNA: TGTGTCAGCAACGCCGGAACTAGCGACCCCACCGGGGAGCTGTTTTTT. Protein sequence: CVSNAGTSDPTGELFF.

This clonotype has only a few counts. The gene calls are TRBV11-2 and TRBJ2-5, with D perhaps matching TRBD2 (5 bases). Per germline, CDR1 SGHAT and CDR2 FQNNGV. With 4 bases removed from V and 2 bases from J, the gap between germline ends came to 26 bases. The CDR3 is made up of 19 amino acids. CDR3 loop: CASSSVRSQIARGQETQYF. In nucleotides, the CDR3 is TGTGCCAGCAGCTCCGTCCGTTCCCAAATCGCACGGGGTCAAGAGACCCAGTACTTC.

In regard to this clonotype: A much larger clonotype is one base distant, so this may be a read error. The gene calls are TRBV7-2 and TRBJ1-2; no definite D call. The V gene's germline CDR1 is SGHTA and CDR2 FQGNSA. The CDR3 length is 13 residues. Trimming took 6 bases from V and 7 from J, leaving 15 bases between them. In DNA, the CDR3 is TGTGCCAGCAGACCCCACGGCAAGGCTGGCTACACCTTC. This encodes CASRPHGKAGYTF.

The chain links TRBV27 to TRBJ1-4; D possibly corresponds to TRBD1 (6 bases). V lost 4 bases and J lost 7, with 16 bases in between. This CDR3 has 15 residues. CDR1 and CDR2 (germline): MNHEY, SMNVEV (reference sequence). DNA of the CDR3: TGTGCCAGCAGTTCATCGCAGGGGTGGACTGAAAAACTGTTTTTT. Encoded protein: CASSSSQGWTEKLFF.

This clonotype was detected a few times. V is TRBV4-1 and J is TRBJ2-1; possibly TRBD1 for D (5 bases). V lost 3 bases, J lost 3 bases, and 15 bases lay in between. Germline V gene sequence: CDR1 MGHRA, CDR2 YSYEKL. The CDR3 is 16 amino acids. In DNA, the CDR3 is TGCGCCAGCAGCCACCCCGAAGGGGCAGTCTACAATGAGCAGTTCTTC. Residues: CASSHPEGAVYNEQFF.

V gene TRBV19 combines with J gene TRBJ2-6; 9 bases match TRBD1. This CDR3 spans 15 amino acids. CDR1 is LNHDA, CDR2 SQIVND, per germline (reference sequence). With V trimmed by 5 bases and J by 4 bases, 3 bases remained unmatched. The CDR3 DNA reads TGTGCCAGTAGTTACAGGGGGCCGGGGGCCAACGTCCTGACTTTC. Its protein product is CASSYRGPGANVLTF.

The genes are TRBV20-1 and TRBJ2-1; 9 bases are shared with TRBD2. This CDR3 has 19 residues. Germline-derived CDR1 and CDR2 are DFQATT and SNEGSKA (reference sequence). V shed 3 bases, J shed 8 bases, and the junction held 23 bases outside the gene matches. CDR3 residues: CSARVGGGASHVMYHEQFF. The CDR3 nucleotides are TGCAGTGCTAGGGTCGGCGGGGGGGCCTCTCACGTCATGTATCATGAGCAGTTCTTC.

Many counts were recorded for this clonotype. CDR3 sequence: CASSLLAGGPRNEQFF. The CDR3 DNA is TGTGCCAGCAGCCTACTAGCGGGGGGGCCTAGGAATGAGCAGTTCTTC. The gene calls are TRBV12-3 or TRBV12-4 and TRBJ2-1; 13 bases map to TRBD2. V trimming: 6 bases; J trimming: 7 bases; junction bases outside the gene matches: 9. The CDR3 consists of 16 residues.

This clonotype has ten or more counts. The chain carries TRBV12-3 or TRBV12-4 and TRBJ2-7; the match to TRBD2 covers 11 bases. V was pared by 6 bases and J by 0 bases, with 1 base of the junction left unmatched. CDR3 length: 14 residues. In DNA, the CDR3 is TGTGCCAGCAGGGGACTAGCGGACTCCTACGAGCAGTACTTC. This codes for CASRGLADSYEQYF.

This clonotype occurred a few times. The J gene is TRBJ1-5, the V gene TRBV7-6; D is possibly TRBD1 (6 bases). Germline lookup yields CDR1 SGHVS and CDR2 FNYEAQ. Trimming left V 0 bases short and J 7 bases short, with 16 bases between. The CDR3 consists of 16 residues. CDR3 protein: CASSLAIGQTGQPQHF. CDR3 nucleotide sequence: TGTGCCAGCAGCTTAGCTATTGGACAGACGGGGCAGCCCCAGCATTTT.

The CDR3 loop is CASSQESGAGDTQYF. The CDR3 bases are TGCGCCAGCAGCCAAGAAAGCGGGGCGGGGGATACGCAGTATTTT. V gene TRBV4-1 combines with J gene TRBJ2-3; 7 nucleotides line up with TRBD2. The CDR3 consists of 15 residues. V lost 0 bases and J lost 6; bases outside the gene matches: 6. The V gene's germline CDR1 is MGHRA and CDR2 YSYEKL.

The V call is TRBV2, the J call TRBJ2-1; D call uncertain. The germline V gene encodes CDR1 SNHLY and CDR2 FYNNEI. Trimming shortened V by 5 bases and J by 0 bases, and 11 bases separated the two germline ends. This CDR3 is 15 amino acids long. CDR3 sequence: CASSPPLRSYNEQFF. CDR3 DNA: TGTGCCAGCAGTCCCCCCCTTCGCTCCTACAATGAGCAGTTCTTC. The variable domain in full, with the rest retrieved from reference TRBV2 and TRBJ2-1, is EPEVTQTPSHQVTQMGQEVILRCVPISNHLYFYWYRQILGQKVEFLVSFYNNEISEKSEIFDDQFSVERPDGSNFTLKIRSTKLEDSAMYFCASSPPLRSYNEQFFGPGTRLTVL.

The chain employs TRBV7-6 and TRBJ2-5; weak D call: TRBD2 (5 bases). Germline CDR1 reads SGHVS; CDR2 reads FNYEAQ. Trimming took 1 base from V and 3 from J, leaving 6 bases between them. CDR3 length: 13 amino acids. In DNA, the CDR3 is TGTGCCAGCAGCTTAGAACTAGAAGAGACCCAGTACTTC. Translating it yields CASSLELEETQYF.